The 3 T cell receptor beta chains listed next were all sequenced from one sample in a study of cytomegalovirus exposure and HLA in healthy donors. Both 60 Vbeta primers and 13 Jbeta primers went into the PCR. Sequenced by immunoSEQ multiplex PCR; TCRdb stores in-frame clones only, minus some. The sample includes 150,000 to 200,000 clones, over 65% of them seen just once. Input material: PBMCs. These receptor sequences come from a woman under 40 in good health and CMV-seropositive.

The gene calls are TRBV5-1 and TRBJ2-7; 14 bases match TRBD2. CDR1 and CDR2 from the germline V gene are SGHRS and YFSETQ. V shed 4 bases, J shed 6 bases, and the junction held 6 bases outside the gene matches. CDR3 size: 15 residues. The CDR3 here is CASSPGLAGVSEQYF. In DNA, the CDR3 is TGCGCCAGCAGCCCGGGACTAGCGGGAGTTAGCGAGCAGTACTTC.

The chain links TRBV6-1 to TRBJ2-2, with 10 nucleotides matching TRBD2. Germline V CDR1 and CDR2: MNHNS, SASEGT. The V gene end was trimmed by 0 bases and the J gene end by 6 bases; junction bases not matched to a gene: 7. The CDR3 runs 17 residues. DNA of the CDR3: TGTGCCAGCAGTGAAGCGCCCCTAGCGGGAGTTTCCGGGGAGCTGTTTTTT. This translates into CASSEAPLAGVSGELFF.

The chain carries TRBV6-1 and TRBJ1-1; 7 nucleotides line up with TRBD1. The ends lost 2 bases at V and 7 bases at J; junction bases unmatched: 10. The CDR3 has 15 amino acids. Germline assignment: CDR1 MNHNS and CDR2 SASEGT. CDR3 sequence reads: CASSEFRGSRFEAFF. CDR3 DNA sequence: TGTGCCAGCAGTGAATTCAGGGGGAGCCGCTTTGAAGCTTTCTTT.